Each of the 18 T cell receptor beta chains below was sequenced from the same sample in a study of OX40 agonist ivuxolimab in advanced cancers. The receptor library was made with the immunoSEQ multiplex PCR assay. This is the immuneACCESS table as TCRdb keeps it, with only in-frame sequences that have V and J called. A part of the clones is gone; compared with another copy, unresolved V genes explain less than half, and the rest is unexplained. The sample data list more than 85,000 clones, and roughly nine tenths of these were observed just once. The leading ten clones occupy about 0.25% of the sample. Specimen: CD4+ or CD8+ T cells sorted from blood, collected in a trial of the OX40 agonist ivuxolimab. All receptors come from an adult with an advanced solid tumor such as melanoma, head and neck, liver or kidney cancer.

The rearrangement links TRBV14 to TRBJ2-3, with TRBD1 matching over 7 bases. Germline V lookup: CDR1 SGHDN, CDR2 FVKESK. V lost 6 bases to trimming and J lost 6 bases; unmatched junction nucleotides: 9. The CDR3 spans 14 residues. The CDR3 is CASSPGTAWDTQYF. CDR3 bases: TGTGCCAGCAGTCCCGGGACAGCTTGGGATACGCAGTATTTT. Looking up the rest from reference TRBV14 and TRBJ2-3 gives the full variable domain: EAGVTQFPSHSVIEKGQTVTLRCDPISGHDNLYWYRRVMGKEIKFLLHFVKESKQDESGMPNNRFLAERTGGTYSTLKVQPAELEDSGVYFCASSPGTAWDTQYFGPGTRLTVL.

The chain links TRBV7-2 to TRBJ1-1; D may be TRBD1 (5 bases). The CDR3 extends over 12 amino acids. Looked up from germline, CDR1 is SGHTA and CDR2 is FQGNSA. Trimming left V 2 bases short and J 10 bases short, with 11 bases between. The CDR3 DNA reads as TGTGCCAGCAGCTTAACAGGACTTTCAGCTTTCTTT. Translating gives CASSLTGLSAFF.

The chain uses TRBV5-1 and TRBJ2-7, with TRBD1 matching over 7 bases. Germline values: CDR1 SGHRS, CDR2 YFSETQ. Trimming removed 4 bases from V and 5 bases from J; junction bases left unmatched: 9. CDR3 size: 14 residues. In DNA, the CDR3 is TGCGCCAGCAGCCCGACAGGGATGGTGGACGAGCAGTACTTC. Translating it yields CASSPTGMVDEQYF.

This chain links TRBV5-4 with TRBJ2-1; 10 bases agree with TRBD1. The junction had 8 bases not matched to a gene; V was cut back by 3 bases and J by 5 bases. The CDR3 extends over 16 amino acids. Germline CDR1 is SGHNT and CDR2 is YYREEE (reference sequence). CDR3: CASSSPGTGANNEQFF. CDR3 in DNA: TGTGCCAGCAGCTCGCCCGGGACAGGGGCCAACAATGAGCAGTTCTTC.

This clone occurred a few times. The V gene is TRBV7-6, the J gene TRBJ1-1, with a tentative D call TRBD1 (6 bases). Per the germline V gene, CDR1 is SGHVS and CDR2 is FNYEAQ. The CDR3 length is 15 residues. The V gene lost 2 bases and the J gene lost 5 bases, with 15 bases spanning the gap. The CDR3 DNA reads TGTGCCAGCAGCTTAACTACAGGGAAGGGGACTGAAGCTTTCTTT. This encodes CASSLTTGKGTEAFF. The full variable domain, its missing parts supplied by reference TRBV7-6 and TRBJ1-1, is GAGVSQSPRYKVTKRGQDVALRCDPISGHVSLYWYRQALGQGPEFLTYFNYEAQQDKSGLPNDRFSAERPEGSISTLTIQRTEQRDSAMYRCASSLTTGKGTEAFFGQGTRLTVV.

The chain combines TRBV15 with TRBJ1-2, with D possibly being TRBD1 (6 bases). Trimming stripped 1 base from V and 0 bases from J, with 9 bases between. The CDR3 runs to 15 residues. Per the germline V gene, CDR1 is LNHNV and CDR2 is YYDKDF (reference sequence). The CDR3 DNA sequence: TGTGCCACCAGCAGAGGTCGGACAGCTAACTATGGCTACACCTTC. It codes for CATSRGRTANYGYTF.

The chain is built from TRBV9 and TRBJ1-1; unclear D gene. The CDR3 contains 14 residues. Germline V gene sequence: CDR1 SGDLS, CDR2 YYNGEE. Deletions cut 4 bases from V and 3 bases from J, with 13 bases between. CDR3 nucleotide sequence: TGTGCCAGCAGCTTGGGAGGCAGCGACACTGAAGCTTTCTTT. Translating gives CASSLGGSDTEAFF.

The chain employs TRBV7-3 and TRBJ2-7, with 8 bases lining up with TRBD1. The V gene end was trimmed by 3 bases and the J gene end by 5 bases; junction bases not matched to a gene: 6. The V gene's germline CDR1 is SGHTA and CDR2 FQGTGA. There are 14 residues in the CDR3. The chain's CDR3 is CASSLDRVRDEQYF. CDR3 bases: TGTGCCAGCAGCTTGGACAGGGTAAGGGACGAGCAGTACTTC.

The J gene is TRBJ2-7, the V gene TRBV9; 8 bases are shared with TRBD1. This CDR3 is 17 amino acids long. J was trimmed by 2 bases and V by 1 base; bases with no gene match: 11. Germline lookup yields CDR1 SGDLS and CDR2 YYNGEE. Here the CDR3 DNA reads TGTGCCAGCAGCGTAACCAACTCCGGGACAGGACCCTACGAGCAGTACTTC. Its translation: CASSVTNSGTGPYEQYF.

This chain links TRBV5-1 with TRBJ1-3; 7 nucleotides match TRBD1. The germline gives CDR1 SGHRS, CDR2 YFSETQ. This CDR3 is 16 amino acids long. Losses at the gene ends were 2 bases for V and 0 bases for J; bases not matched to a gene: 5. Here the CDR3 DNA reads TGCGCCAGCAGCTTCGCACAGGGGTTCTCTGGAAACACCATATATTTT. This codes for CASSFAQGFSGNTIYF.

This clone was observed a handful of times. The V call is TRBV28, the J call TRBJ2-5; 7 positions match TRBD1. This CDR3 has 14 residues. Germline values: CDR1 MDHEN, CDR2 SYDVKM. The V segment lost 5 bases and the J segment 5 bases; nucleotides outside the gene matches: 8. The chain's CDR3 is CASSDRVPVETQYF. The CDR3 coding sequence is TGTGCCAGCAGTGACAGGGTTCCAGTGGAGACCCAGTACTTC.

This chain links TRBV20-1 with TRBJ2-2; D gene uncertain. Germline loops: CDR1 DFQATT, CDR2 SNEGSKA (reference sequence). The CDR3 totals 11 residues. V gave up 6 bases and J gave up 7 bases, with 9 bases separating them. The CDR3 loop reads CSADGGGELFF. The CDR3 DNA reads as TGCAGTGCAGACGGCGGCGGGGAGCTGTTTTTT.

The V and J genes are TRBV19 and TRBJ2-6; D possibly uses TRBD1 or TRBD2 (5 bases each). V lost 0 bases, J lost 0 bases, and 12 bases lay in between. CDR3 length: 18 residues. CDR1 and CDR2 (germline): LNHDA, SQIVND (reference sequence). The CDR3 DNA is TGTGCCAGTAGTATAGAAGGGACGGCCCTCTCTGGGGCCAACGTCCTGACTTTC. As protein: CASSIEGTALSGANVLTF.

This clone appeared a single time. The rearrangement joins TRBV19 to TRBJ1-5, with TRBD1 as a possible D gene (6 bases). CDR1 is LNHDA and CDR2 is SQIVND in the germline V gene (reference sequence). Trimming removed 2 bases from V and 6 bases from J, with 17 bases in between. The CDR3 totals 16 residues. DNA of the CDR3: TGTGCCAGTAGTATAATGCCGGGGGCCGAGGGTCAGCCCCAGCATTTT. Translation: CASSIMPGAEGQPQHF.

The J gene is TRBJ1-2, the V gene TRBV28, with D perhaps TRBD1 (5 bases). The CDR3 consists of 14 residues. With 3 bases removed from V and 7 bases from J, the gap between germline ends came to 15 bases. Germline CDR1 is MDHEN and CDR2 is SYDVKM. This CDR3 reads CASSLSSGSGGYTF. CDR3 nucleotides: TGTGCCAGCAGTTTGTCCTCAGGGTCAGGTGGCTACACCTTC.

V and J are TRBV28 and TRBJ2-7; D perhaps matches TRBD1 (5 bases). The germline V gene encodes CDR1 MDHEN and CDR2 SYDVKM. The ends were cut back, 3 bases at V and 2 bases at J, with 11 bases in the middle. The CDR3 has 14 residues. DNA for the CDR3: TGTGCCAGCAGTTTCCAGACAGTACCCTACGAGCAGTACTTC. Encoded protein: CASSFQTVPYEQYF. Based on the CDR3 plus reference TRBV28 and TRBJ2-7, the full variable domain is DVKVTQSSRYLVKRTGEKVFLECVQDMDHENMFWYRQDPGLGLRLIYFSYDVKMKEKGDIPEGYSVSREKKERFSLILESASTNQTSMYLCASSFQTVPYEQYFGPGTRLTVT.

J is TRBJ2-3 and V is TRBV19; no reliable D call. Germline loops: CDR1 LNHDA, CDR2 SQIVND (reference sequence). The CDR3 has 14 residues. V was clipped by 3 bases and J by 0 bases, with 7 bases between them. Here the CDR3 DNA reads TGTGCCAGTAGTATGCTAACTAGCACAGATACGCAGTATTTT. It specifies CASSMLTSTDTQYF.

The chain carries TRBV5-1 and TRBJ1-2, with D maybe TRBD1 (6 bases). V shed 4 bases and J shed 4 bases, with 17 bases lying between them. Germline-derived CDR1 and CDR2 are SGHRS and YFSETQ. This CDR3 is 15 amino acids long. The CDR3 sequence is CASSRDTPRGYGYTF. As DNA, the CDR3 is TGCGCCAGCAGCCGGGACACCCCTAGAGGCTATGGCTACACCTTC.